This T cell receptor beta chain was identified in a study of OX40 agonist ivuxolimab in advanced cancers. Study information: Intravenous ivuxolimab was administered to patients every 2 weeks at 0.01 to 10 mg/kg.

Sequenced by immunoSEQ multiplex PCR; TCRdb stores in-frame clones only, minus some. This sample has about 94,000 clones; over 75% occur once, and the top ten carry more than 0.25%. The CDR3 has 14 residues. Germline V gene lookup returns CDR1 GTSNPN and CDR2 SVGIG (reference sequence). Trimming removed 3 bases from V and 4 bases from J; junction bases left unmatched: 9. In the case of this clone: Its cognate antigen is unknown.

Study-level results: At 0.1 to 3.0 mg/kg and by week 6, clonal expansion occurred in CD4+ and CD8+ blood T cells.

The TCR comes from an adult with an advanced solid tumor such as melanoma, head and neck, liver or kidney cancer. The sequencing here drew on CD4+ or CD8+ T cells sorted from blood, taken in a trial of the OX40 agonist ivuxolimab. The chain links TRBV30 to TRBJ2-7, with 7 bases aligning to TRBD1. The DNA of the CDR3 is TGTGCCTGGAGCCACATGACAGGGCGGTACGAGCAGTACTTC. It yields the protein CAWSHMTGRYEQYF.